The next 5 T cell receptor beta chains were all read from a single sample in a study of T cells after yellow fever vaccination. A single record per CDR3 protein comes from TCRdb applying MiXCR to the 5' RACE reads. The sample lists 230,000 or so distinct CDR3 sequences; approximately 6.3% were seen once. Specimen: CD4+ T cells sorted from PBMCs, collected on the day of the yellow fever booster vaccination. The receptors originated from a man aged 30 to 39 who received the YFV17D yellow fever vaccine.

This clonotype was observed many times. V usage is TRBV18 and J usage is TRBJ2-1, with TRBD1 as a possible D gene (5 bases). V lost 5 bases and J 6 bases, leaving 17 bases between the germline ends. CDR3 length equals 15 residues. The germline V gene encodes CDR1 KGHSH and CDR2 LQKENI. CDR3 sequence (DNA): TGTGCCAGCTCATCAGGGCCCAGCCCGGCCAATGAGCAGTTCTTC. Translating gives CASSSGPSPANEQFF. The whole variable domain, remainder taken from reference TRBV18 and TRBJ2-1, is NAGVMQNPRHLVRRRGQEARLRCSPMKGHSHVYWYRQLPEEGLKFMVYLQKENIIDESGMPKERFSAEFPKEGPSILRIQQVVRGDSAAYFCASSSGPSPANEQFFGPGTRLTVL.

V usage is TRBV21-1 and J usage is TRBJ2-7; no DNA check was done on the table's D call, TRBD1. TRBV21-1 is a documented pseudogene. CDR3 size: 19 residues. The CDR3 nucleotides are TGTGCCAGCAGCAAATTAATGTTCAGGTTTGAACAGGGGGCGTATGAGCAGTACTTC. Its translation is CASSKLMFRFEQGAYEQYF.

This chain connects TRBV18 to TRBJ2-1; TRBD2 matches 7 bases. V dropped 5 bases and J dropped 6; count of bases not matched to a gene: 7. This CDR3 is built from 14 residues. From germline, CDR1 is KGHSH and CDR2 LQKENI. The CDR3 bases are TGTGCCAGCTCATCGGGTGGCGGGAGCAATGAGCAGTTCTTC. It translates to CASSSGGGSNEQFF.

This clonotype has more than one count but fewer than ten. V is TRBV30 and J is TRBJ2-3; D is uncertain. The CDR3 runs 10 residues. V gave up 1 base and J gave up 6 bases, with 2 bases separating them. Germline V gene lookup returns CDR1 GTSNPN and CDR2 SVGIG (reference sequence). CDR3 bases: TGTGCCTGGAGTGGGGATACGCAGTATTTT. As protein: CAWSGDTQYF. The entire variable domain, with the rest obtained from reference TRBV30 and TRBJ2-3, is as follows: SQTIHQWPATLVQPVGSPLSLECTVEGTSNPNLYWYRQAAGRGLQLLFYSVGIGQISSEVPQNLSASRPQDRQFILSSKKLLLSDSGFYLCAWSGDTQYFGPGTRLTVL.

This clonotype appeared many times. The chain couples TRBV29-1 to TRBJ2-5; possibly TRBD1 or TRBD2 for D (6 bases each). The CDR3 has 13 residues. CDR1 SQVTM and CDR2 ANQGSEA come from the germline V gene. Trimming stripped 4 bases from V and 2 bases from J, with 11 bases between. CDR3 bases: TGCAGCGTTGGAGGGGGGAGGCAAGAGACCCAGTACTTC. Translation: CSVGGGRQETQYF. The entire variable domain, with the rest obtained from reference TRBV29-1 and TRBJ2-5, is as follows: SAVISQKPSRDICQRGTSLTIQCQVDSQVTMMFWYRQQPGQSLTLIATANQGSEATYESGFVIDKFPISRPNLTFSTLTVSNMSPEDSSIYLCSVGGGRQETQYFGPGTRLLVL.